Presented here are 14 T cell receptor beta chains from one specimen sequenced in a study of T-cell reconstitution after alpha-beta-depleted transplantation in children. During its preparation, the TCRbeta library received unique molecular identifiers. From the PCR reads, TCRdb called clonotypes with MiXCR, one entry per CDR3 protein. This sample yields 450,000 to 700,000 distinct CDR3 sequences, of which approximately 30% are seen a single time; under 45% belongs to the top ten. Here the sequenced sample was PBMCs, taken before TCRalphabeta/CD19-depleted stem cell transplant. The receptors were gathered from a boy under two years old with Wiskott-Aldrich syndrome, due to receive a stem cell transplant.

This chain joins TRBV29-1 and TRBJ2-7; weak D call: TRBD1 (6 bases). V was cut by 4 bases and J by 0 bases, with 13 bases left in between. The CDR3 is made up of 14 amino acids. Germline CDR1 SQVTM, CDR2 ANQGSEA. The CDR3, as DNA: TGCAGCGTTGCAAACAGGGTGAGCTCCTACGAGCAGTACTTC. It encodes CSVANRVSSYEQYF.

This clonotype was seen once. The rearrangement links TRBV10-3 to TRBJ2-7; a possible D gene is TRBD1 (6 bases). Between the trimmed V and J ends, which lost 8 bases and 4 bases, there was a span of 12 bases. The CDR3 is 12 residues long. Germline values: CDR1 ENHRY, CDR2 SYGVKD. In nucleotides, the CDR3 is TGTGCCATCGGATACGACAGGTACGAGCAGTACTTC. Amino acids: CAIGYDRYEQYF.

This clonotype has just a few counts. The chain combines TRBV12-3 or TRBV12-4 with TRBJ1-3; 8 nucleotides match TRBD1. After removal of 6 bases from V and 4 bases from J, the junction contained 5 bases not matched to a gene. The CDR3 is made up of 14 amino acids. CDR3 loop: CASRPTGAGNTIYF. Here the CDR3 DNA reads TGTGCCAGCAGGCCGACAGGGGCCGGAAACACCATATATTTT.

The chain joins TRBV14 to TRBJ2-3; D perhaps matches TRBD2 (5 bases). V dropped 4 bases and J dropped 10 bases, with 15 bases sitting between them. This CDR3 is built from 13 residues. Germline V gene lookup returns CDR1 SGHDN and CDR2 FVKESK. For the CDR3, the DNA is TGTGCCAGCAGCCGGACGCGAGGGTTCTCGCAGTATTTT. Its protein product is CASSRTRGFSQYF.

This clonotype came up a few times. CDR3 protein: CASSLEQGKYNEQFF. CDR3 coding DNA: TGCGCCAGCAGCTTGGAACAGGGTAAATACAATGAGCAGTTCTTC. The V call is TRBV5-1, the J call TRBJ2-1; D is possibly TRBD1 (6 bases). This CDR3 region has 15 residues. Trimming stripped 0 bases from V and 4 bases from J, with 11 bases between. Germline V gene lookup returns CDR1 SGHRS and CDR2 YFSETQ.

The chain uses TRBV5-1 and TRBJ2-5; 9 bases line up with TRBD1. The trim removed 7 bases at V and 3 bases at J, leaving 7 bases unmatched. The length of the CDR3 is 14 residues. Germline CDR1 is SGHRS and CDR2 is YFSETQ. CDR3 nucleotide sequence: TGCGCCAGCCGGAGTGACAGGGGGGAAGAGACCCAGTACTTC. Its protein product is CASRSDRGEETQYF.

The V call is TRBV9, the J call TRBJ2-1; 8 nucleotides line up with TRBD2. Germline CDR1 and CDR2: SGDLS and YYNGEE. CDR3 size: 14 residues. The V segment lost 4 bases and the J segment 6 bases; nucleotides outside the gene matches: 6. CDR3: CASSFREGGNEQFF. The CDR3 nucleotides read TGTGCCAGCAGCTTTCGGGAGGGCGGCAATGAGCAGTTCTTC. The complete variable domain, with remaining parts taken from reference TRBV9 and TRBJ2-1, reads DSGVTQTPKHLITATGQRVTLRCSPRSGDLSVYWYQQSLDQGLQFLIQYYNGEERAKGNILERFSAQQFPDLHSELNLSSLELGDSALYFCASSFREGGNEQFFGPGTRLTVL.

V gene TRBV12-3 or TRBV12-4 combines with J gene TRBJ1-3, with 10 bases identical to TRBD1. There are 15 residues in the CDR3. Losses at the gene ends were 6 bases for V and 4 bases for J; bases not matched to a gene: 6. CDR3 sequence reads: CASSPGTGEGNTIYF. The CDR3 nucleotides read TGTGCCAGCAGCCCAGGGACAGGGGAAGGAAACACCATATATTTT.

This clonotype has just one count. This chain connects TRBV7-3 to TRBJ1-5, with D perhaps matching TRBD1 (6 bases). CDR3 length: 16 amino acids. The germline V and J ends were trimmed by 2 bases and 3 bases, with 14 bases remaining between them. Germline CDR1 is SGHTA and CDR2 is FQGTGA. CDR3 in DNA: TGTGCCAGCAGCTTAGGCGACAGGACAGACAATCAGCCCCAGCATTTT. Encoded protein: CASSLGDRTDNQPQHF.

The V call is TRBV7-2, the J call TRBJ2-2; 14 positions match TRBD2. The V gene end was trimmed by 5 bases and the J gene end by 10 bases; junction bases not matched to a gene: 9. The germline V gene encodes CDR1 SGHTA and CDR2 FQGNSA. This CDR3 has 16 residues. The CDR3 reads CASSPRLAGGLEELFF. The CDR3, as DNA: TGTGCCAGCAGCCCCCGACTAGCGGGAGGGCTGGAGGAGCTGTTTTTT.

CDR3 nucleotide sequence: TGCGCCAGCAGCTTCTCTCAGGGTGGCTCCTACGAGCAGTACTTC. Protein: CASSFSQGGSYEQYF. V and J are TRBV5-1 and TRBJ2-7; D perhaps matches TRBD1 (5 bases). Germline CDR1 reads SGHRS; CDR2 reads YFSETQ. The ends were cut back, 2 bases at V and 0 bases at J, with 12 bases in the middle. The CDR3 has 15 amino acids.

The rearrangement joins TRBV5-1 to TRBJ1-1, with 8 nucleotides matching TRBD1. With V trimmed by 3 bases and J by 4 bases, 8 bases remained unmatched. The V gene's germline CDR1 is SGHRS and CDR2 YFSETQ. CDR3 length: 15 amino acids. The CDR3 coding sequence is TGCGCCAGCAGCTCGACTCGACAGGGGCTCACTGAAGCTTTCTTT. Encoded protein: CASSSTRQGLTEAFF.

The rearrangement uses TRBV5-1 and TRBJ2-7; 11 bases are a match to TRBD2. The CDR3 sequence is 17 residues long. V was clipped by 3 bases and J by 0 bases; unmatched bases: 8. CDR1 SGHRS and CDR2 YFSETQ come from the germline V gene. The CDR3 loop reads CASSSGLGLAVSYEQYF. CDR3 DNA sequence: TGCGCCAGCAGCTCGGGCCTGGGACTAGCGGTCTCCTACGAGCAGTACTTC.

The CDR3 region has the DNA TGTGCCACCGTGGGCCCTGGCCGGGATCAGCCCCAGCATTTT. Translating it yields CATVGPGRDQPQHF. This rearrangement joins TRBV28 to TRBJ1-5; no clear D gene. There are 14 residues in the CDR3. Germline CDR1 MDHEN, CDR2 SYDVKM. The V end lost 10 bases, the J end lost 5 bases, and 18 bases lay between the germline ends. Variable domain in full (rest from reference TRBV28 and TRBJ1-5): DVKVTQSSRYLVKRTGEKVFLECVQDMDHENMFWYRQDPGLGLRLIYFSYDVKMKEKGDIPEGYSVSREKKERFSLILESASTNQTSMYLCATVGPGRDQPQHFGDGTRLSIL.